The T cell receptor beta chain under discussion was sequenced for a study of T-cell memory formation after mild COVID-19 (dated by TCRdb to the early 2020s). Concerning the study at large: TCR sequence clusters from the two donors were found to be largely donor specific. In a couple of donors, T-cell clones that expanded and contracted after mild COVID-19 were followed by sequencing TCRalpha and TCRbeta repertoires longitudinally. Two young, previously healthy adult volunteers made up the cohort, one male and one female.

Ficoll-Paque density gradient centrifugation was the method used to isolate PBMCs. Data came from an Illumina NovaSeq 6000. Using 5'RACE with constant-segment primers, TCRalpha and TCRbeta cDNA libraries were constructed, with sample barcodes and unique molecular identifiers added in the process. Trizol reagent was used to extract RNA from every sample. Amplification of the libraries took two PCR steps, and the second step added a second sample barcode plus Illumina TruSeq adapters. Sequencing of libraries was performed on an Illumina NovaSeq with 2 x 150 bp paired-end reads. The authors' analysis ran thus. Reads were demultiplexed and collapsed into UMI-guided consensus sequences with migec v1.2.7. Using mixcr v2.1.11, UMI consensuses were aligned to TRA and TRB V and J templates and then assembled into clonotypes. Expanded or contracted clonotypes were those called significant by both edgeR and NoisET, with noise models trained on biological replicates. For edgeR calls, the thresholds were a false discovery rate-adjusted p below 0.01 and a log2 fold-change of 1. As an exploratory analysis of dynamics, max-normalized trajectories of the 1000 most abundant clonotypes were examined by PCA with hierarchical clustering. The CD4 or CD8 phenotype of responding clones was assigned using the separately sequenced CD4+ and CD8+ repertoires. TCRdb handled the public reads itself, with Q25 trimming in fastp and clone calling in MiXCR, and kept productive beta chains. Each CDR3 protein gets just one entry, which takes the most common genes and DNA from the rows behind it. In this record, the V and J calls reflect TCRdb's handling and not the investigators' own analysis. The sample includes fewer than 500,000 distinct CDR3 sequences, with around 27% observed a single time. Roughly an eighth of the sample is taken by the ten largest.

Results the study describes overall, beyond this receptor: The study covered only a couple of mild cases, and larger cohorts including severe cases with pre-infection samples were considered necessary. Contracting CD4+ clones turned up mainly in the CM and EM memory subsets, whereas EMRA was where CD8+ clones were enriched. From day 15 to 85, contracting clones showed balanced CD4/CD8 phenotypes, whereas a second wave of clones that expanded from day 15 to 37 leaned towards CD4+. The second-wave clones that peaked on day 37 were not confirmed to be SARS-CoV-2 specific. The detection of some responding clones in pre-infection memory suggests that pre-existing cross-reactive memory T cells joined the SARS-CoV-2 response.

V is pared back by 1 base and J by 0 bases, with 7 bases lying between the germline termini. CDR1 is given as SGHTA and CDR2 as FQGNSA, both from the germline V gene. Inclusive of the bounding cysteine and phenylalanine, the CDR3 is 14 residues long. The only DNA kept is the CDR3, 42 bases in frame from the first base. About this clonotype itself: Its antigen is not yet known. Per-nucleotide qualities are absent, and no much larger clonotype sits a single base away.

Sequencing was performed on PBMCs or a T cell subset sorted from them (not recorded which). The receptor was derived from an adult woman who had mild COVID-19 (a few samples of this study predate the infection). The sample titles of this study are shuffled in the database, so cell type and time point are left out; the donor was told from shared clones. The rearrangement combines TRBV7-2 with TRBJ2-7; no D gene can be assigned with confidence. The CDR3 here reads CASSLVLASYEQYF. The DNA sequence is TGTGCCAGCAGCTTAGTTCTGGCCTCCTACGAGCAGTACTTC.